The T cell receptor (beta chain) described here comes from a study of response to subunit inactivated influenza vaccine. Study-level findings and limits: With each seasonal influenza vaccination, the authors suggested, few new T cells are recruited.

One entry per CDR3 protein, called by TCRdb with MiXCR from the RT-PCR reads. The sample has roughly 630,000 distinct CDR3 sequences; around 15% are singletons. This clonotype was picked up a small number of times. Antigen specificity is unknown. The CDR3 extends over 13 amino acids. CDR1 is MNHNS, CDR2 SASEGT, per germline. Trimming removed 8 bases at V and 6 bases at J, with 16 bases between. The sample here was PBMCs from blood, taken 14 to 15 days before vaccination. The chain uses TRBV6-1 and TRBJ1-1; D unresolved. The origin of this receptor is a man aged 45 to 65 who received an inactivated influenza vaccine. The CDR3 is CASALSQFAEAFF. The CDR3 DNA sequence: TGTGCCAGCGCCTTATCCCAATTCGCTGAAGCTTTCTTT.